These 8 T cell receptor beta chains originate from one sample sequenced in a study of blood T cells in healthy people across ages. For the second PCR, which ran for roughly 6 to 12 cycles, a sample-barcoded 5' primer and a J-beta primer mix were used. TCRdb re-analysed the 5' RACE reads in MiXCR, keeping a single row per CDR3 protein. The sample has over a million distinct CDR3 sequences, roughly two fifths seen once. The sample was blood. Receptor source: a woman aged 18-29 years in good health.

The rearrangement links TRBV6-1 to TRBJ1-1; D might be TRBD1 (6 bases). The length of the CDR3 is 14 residues. Germline CDR1 MNHNS, CDR2 SASEGT. Between the trimmed V and J ends, which lost 2 bases and 4 bases, there was a span of 11 bases. CDR3 coding DNA: TGTGCCAGCAGTGAACGGCGAGGGGGCACTGAAGCTTTCTTT. The encoded protein is CASSERRGGTEAFF.

This chain connects TRBV20-1 to TRBJ1-1, with D possibly matching TRBD1 (6 bases). CDR3 length: 15 residues. Germline assignment: CDR1 DFQATT and CDR2 SNEGSKA (reference sequence). Trimming shortened V by 4 bases and J by 0 bases, and 15 bases separated the two germline ends. Here the CDR3 reads CSAMDWGLMNTEAFF. The CDR3 DNA reads as TGCAGTGCTATGGATTGGGGGCTGATGAACACTGAAGCTTTCTTT.

This clonotype was seen repeatedly, ten times or more. At one end the junction does not follow the germline gene, possibly because of a read error. V is TRBV7-9 and J is TRBJ1-5; D uncertain. The CDR3 runs to 15 residues. Germline V gene data show CDR1 as SEHNR and CDR2 as FQNEAQ (reference sequence). In nucleotides, the CDR3 is TGCGCCAGCAGCTTAAGCGGGAGTAGCAATCAGCCCCAGCATTTT. Translating gives CASSLSGSSNQPQHF.

This chain links TRBV4-1 with TRBJ2-6, with D perhaps assigned TRBD1 or TRBD2 (5 bases each). CDR3 length equals 16 residues. V lost 0 bases and J lost 2, with 8 bases in between. In germline, CDR1 is MGHRA, CDR2 YSYEKL. The CDR3 nucleotides are TGCGCCAGCAGCCAAGAGAGGGGCCCTGGGGCCAACGTCCTGACTTTC. Protein: CASSQERGPGANVLTF.

This clonotype has only a few counts. This chain links TRBV20-1 with TRBJ2-7; maybe TRBD2 (5 bases). From germline, CDR1 is DFQATT and CDR2 SNEGSKA (reference sequence). With 6 bases removed from V and 0 bases from J, the gap between germline ends came to 12 bases. This CDR3 comprises 13 residues. This CDR3 reads CSAAAASSYEQYF. The CDR3 DNA reads TGCAGTGCCGCAGCGGCTTCCTCCTACGAGCAGTACTTC.

This chain joins TRBV20-1 and TRBJ2-7; 9 nucleotides match TRBD2. The CDR3 is 14 residues long. With 6 bases clipped from V and 0 bases from J, the junction kept 6 bases outside the gene matches. Germline values: CDR1 DFQATT, CDR2 SNEGSKA (reference sequence). CDR3: CSARLAELSYEQYF. The CDR3, as DNA: TGCAGTGCCAGACTAGCGGAGCTCTCCTACGAGCAGTACTTC.

In the case of this clonotype: Given a much more abundant clone one base away, this may be a read error. The V gene is TRBV9, the J gene TRBJ2-5, with 7 nucleotides matching TRBD2. CDR1 and CDR2 (germline): SGDLS, YYNGEE. V was pared by 1 base and J by 11 bases, with 14 bases of the junction left unmatched. The CDR3 consists of 15 residues. Here the CDR3 DNA reads TGTGCCAGCAGCGTACGGGCTAGCGGCCTTGGGGAGCAGTACTTC. Protein sequence: CASSVRASGLGEQYF.

The chain uses TRBV20-1 and TRBJ2-1; D unclear. CDR3 length: 16 residues. CDR1 is DFQATT and CDR2 is SNEGSKA in the germline V gene (reference sequence). The CDR3 spells CSAVRSSPLGYNEQFF. CDR3 nucleotides: TGCAGCGCCGTCAGATCGTCGCCACTCGGCTACAATGAGCAGTTCTTC.